This T cell receptor (beta chain) was found in a study of T cell responses to AZD1222 COVID-19 vaccine. Overall study findings and caveats: It was only 6 or 7 AZD1222 recipients who were seropositive at baseline. Across the whole spike, CD4 TCRs peaked at regions 160-218 and 743-854. It was only after the peak T cell response that any repertoires were sampled.

TCRdb's table, derived via immunoSEQ multiplex PCR, lists solely in-frame clones and lacks some. This repertoire shows approximately 190,000 clones, 80% to 95% found once; its top ten account for roughly 1.4%. Notes on this clone: What it binds is unknown.

The CDR3 length is 14 residues. In germline, CDR1 is SQVTM, CDR2 ANQGSEA. V dropped 1 base and J dropped 4 bases, with 11 bases sitting between them. This sequence joins TRBV29-1 and TRBJ1-5, with D tentatively TRBD1 (5 bases). The sequence came from an adult in good health. The starting material was peripheral blood, obtained on day 0 of AZD1222 vaccination. As DNA, the CDR3 is TGCAGCGTTGAAGTTGCAGGGAAGAATCAGCCCCAGCATTTT. Residues: CSVEVAGKNQPQHF.